These 6 T cell receptor beta chains were sequenced from one sample in a study of blood T cells in healthy people across ages. PCR was performed a second time for about 7 to 12 cycles using a sample-barcoded 5' primer and a J-beta primer mix. One entry per CDR3 protein results from TCRdb running MiXCR on the 5' RACE reads. Of more than 1,000,000 distinct CDR3 sequences listed, approximately 25% are singletons. The same data also went into a second study, on T cells of mothers and their children.

Sequences were obtained from blood. These receptors came from a girl aged 2 to 10 in good health.

This clonotype has a count of ten or more. The chain couples TRBV29-1 to TRBJ1-1, with D possibly TRBD1 on 5 matching bases. Germline V lookup: CDR1 SQVTM, CDR2 ANQGSEA. The CDR3 contains 11 residues. The germline V and J ends were trimmed by 2 bases and 6 bases, with 7 bases remaining between them. This CDR3 is CSVELGAEAFF. CDR3 nucleotide sequence: TGCAGCGTTGAATTAGGGGCTGAAGCTTTCTTT.

This clonotype has a handful of counts. This sequence joins TRBV28 and TRBJ2-1, with D tentatively TRBD1 (6 bases). The germline V and J ends were trimmed by 7 bases and 4 bases, with 14 bases remaining between them. The V gene's germline CDR1 is MDHEN and CDR2 SYDVKM. This CDR3 is 14 amino acids long. DNA of the CDR3: TGTGCCAGCATGGATGAGACAGGTTACAATGAGCAGTTCTTC. This codes for CASMDETGYNEQFF.

This clonotype was detected only a few times. V is TRBV12-3 or TRBV12-4 and J is TRBJ2-1; D is uncertain. The CDR3 is made up of 15 amino acids. V dropped 1 base and J dropped 5 bases, with 12 bases sitting between them. The CDR3, as DNA: TGTGCCAGCAGTTTAGAGACGGAGAATCACAATGAGCAGTTCTTC. Its protein product is CASSLETENHNEQFF.

This clonotype was counted once. This chain links TRBV20-1 with TRBJ1-2; weak D call: TRBD1 (6 bases). This CDR3 has 13 amino acids. Germline V gene lookup returns CDR1 DFQATT and CDR2 SNEGSKA (reference sequence). The V and J ends lost 0 bases and 5 bases respectively, with 10 bases between them. Written as DNA, the CDR3 is TGCAGTGCTAGAGACGGGGGCCATTATGGCTACACCTTC. Amino acid sequence: CSARDGGHYGYTF.

The chain combines TRBV5-1 with TRBJ2-5; D might be TRBD1 (6 bases). The CDR3 extends over 15 amino acids. Per germline, CDR1 SGHRS and CDR2 YFSETQ. Written as DNA, the CDR3 is TGCACCGGCAGGGGCACCTCAAGGACGCAAGAGACCCAGTACTTC. Translated: CTGRGTSRTQETQYF. Filled out from reference TRBV5-1 and TRBJ2-5, the complete variable domain reads KAGVTQTPRYLIKTRGQQVTLSCSPISGHRSVSWYQQTPGQGLQFLFEYFSETQRNKGNFPGRFSGRQFSNSRSEMNVSTLELGDSALYLCTGRGTSRTQETQYFGPGTRLLVL.

The chain is built from TRBV5-1 and TRBJ2-5, with a tentative D call TRBD2 (5 bases). The CDR3 extends over 17 amino acids. The germline CDR1 and CDR2 sequences are SGHRS and YFSETQ. V dropped 0 bases and J dropped 2 bases, with 17 bases sitting between them. CDR3 in DNA: TGCGCCAGCAGCTTGGTCGTCGTTGGGAGTGCACAAGAGACCCAGTACTTC. Its translation: CASSLVVVGSAQETQYF. Supplemented by reference TRBV5-1 and TRBJ2-5, the full variable domain reads KAGVTQTPRYLIKTRGQQVTLSCSPISGHRSVSWYQQTPGQGLQFLFEYFSETQRNKGNFPGRFSGRQFSNSRSEMNVSTLELGDSALYLCASSLVVVGSAQETQYFGPGTRLLVL.